This T cell receptor (beta chain) was captured in a study of T-cell reconstitution after alpha-beta-depleted transplantation in children (dated by TCRdb to 2016 to 2017). Regarding the complete study: The study quantitatively tracked T-cell immune reconstitution after TCRalphabeta/CD19-depleted allogeneic hematopoietic cell transplantation in children using TCR repertoire profiling.

What the study reported, not specific to this receptor: In some patients, the high TCRbeta diversity seen at day 60 was put down to recipient T cells and intrathymic progenitors that had survived conditioning. Apparently early alphabetaT-cell count recovery about two months after transplant reportedly relied on only several hundred rapidly expanded clones derived from non-depleted graft cells. Over the following months the frequencies of hyperexpanded clones went down, and after one year T-cell counts and TCRbeta diversity were mostly credited to newly produced T cells.

What the treatment or condition label conveys for this sample: allogeneic hematopoietic cell transplantation with graft depleted of TCRalphabeta T cells and CD19 B cells. TCRalphabeta/CD19-depleted allogeneic hematopoietic cell grafts were given to the transplant recipients, all of whom were children. About this clonotype: Its cognate antigen has yet to be identified. This clone may be a read error of a much larger clone one base away.

The junction carries 14 bases between V and J, which are trimmed by 1 base and 5 bases respectively. From cysteine to phenylalanine, the CDR3 is 14 amino acids long. The entry retains the CDR3 DNA only, 42 bases that are in frame from base 1. According to the germline V gene (reference sequence), CDR1 reads DFQATT and CDR2 reads SNEGSKA. Libraries came from PCR. Sequencing used an Illumina HiSeq 2500. TCR library preparation used molecular barcoding, with unique molecular identifiers applied to normalize quantification of the TCRbeta repertoire. TCRdb passed the public sequencing reads through fastp at Q25 and MiXCR, retaining productive beta sequences. Rows with a matching CDR3 protein are joined into one entry that keeps the most common DNA and genes. The sample table records roughly 120,000 distinct CDR3 sequences; roughly 23% of these occur just once. Clones ranked in the top ten supply more than 9% of the sample.

The TCR originated in a male patient aged 2 to 9 who had a stem cell transplant for chronic granulomatous disease, so the T cells may come from the graft donor. Sequencing used PBMCs, mostly from graft donor cells, obtained 180 days after TCRalphabeta/CD19-depleted stem cell transplant. Recombination connected TRBV20-1 to TRBJ2-5; tentative D gene TRBD2, with 5 bases matching. The sequenced DNA: TGCAGTGCTAGAGTGGTCAGACTACAGGAGACCCAGTACTTC. The resulting protein is CSARVVRLQETQYF.